These 14 T cell receptor beta chains came from one sample sequenced in a study of cytomegalovirus exposure and HLA in healthy donors. The primer mix had 60 Vbeta and 13 Jbeta primers. Using immunoSEQ multiplex PCR, the repertoire was profiled, and TCRdb retains in-frame clones only, with some absent. The repertoire includes about 65,000 clones, 80% of them detected once, and around 4.7% sits in the top ten. The material sequenced was PBMCs. Receptors were obtained from a woman between 25 and 40 years old in good health and CMV-seronegative.

This clone was detected once. The chain carries TRBV7-9 and TRBJ2-7; D gene unclear. Germline CDR1 reads SEHNR; CDR2 reads FQNEAQ (reference sequence). The V and J ends lost 0 bases and 6 bases respectively, with 12 bases between them. CDR3 size: 14 residues. DNA of the CDR3: TGTGCCAGCAGCTTAGCGCTAGGCGTTGGCGAGCAGTACTTC. It codes for CASSLALGVGEQYF.

This clone has a handful of counts. CDR3 bases: TGTGCCACTGGACAGGGGAACAACTATGGCTACACCTTC. Protein sequence: CATGQGNNYGYTF. V is TRBV19 and J is TRBJ1-2; TRBD1 matches at 9 bases. J gave up 2 bases and V 10 bases, and 5 bases lay outside the gene matches. CDR1 LNHDA and CDR2 SQIVND come from the germline V gene (reference sequence). CDR3 length: 13 amino acids. Variable domain in full (rest from reference TRBV19 and TRBJ1-2): DGGITQSPKYLFRKEGQNVTLSCEQNLNHDAMYWYRQDPGQGLRLIYYSQIVNDFQKGDIAEGYSVSREKKESFPLTVTSAQKNPTAFYLCATGQGNNYGYTFGSGTRLTVV.

V is TRBV7-3 and J is TRBJ1-1, with a possible D match to TRBD1 (6 bases). V gave up 2 bases and J gave up 3 bases, with 10 bases separating them. The length of the CDR3 is 14 residues. CDR1 and CDR2 from the germline V gene are SGHTA and FQGTGA. In DNA, the CDR3 is TGTGCCAGCAGCTTAGCAGGGGCGGACACTGAAGCTTTCTTT. This sequence encodes CASSLAGADTEAFF.

This sequence joins TRBV6-1 and TRBJ2-7; the D gene is possibly TRBD2 (5 bases). This CDR3 is built from 12 residues. The V and J ends lost 10 bases and 5 bases respectively, with 15 bases between them. The germline gives CDR1 MNHNS, CDR2 SASEGT. The CDR3 nucleotides read TGTGCCACCAATATCGGGATTCACGAGCAGTACTTC. Translating gives CATNIGIHEQYF.

The CDR3 sequence: CAWSQTSGIGRNTGELFF. The DNA of the CDR3 is TGTGCCTGGAGTCAGACTAGCGGGATAGGTCGGAACACCGGGGAGCTGTTTTTT. The J gene is TRBJ2-2, the V gene TRBV30; TRBD2 agrees at 11 bases. The V gene end was trimmed by 2 bases and the J gene end by 1 base; junction bases not matched to a gene: 9. Germline V gene lookup returns CDR1 GTSNPN and CDR2 SVGIG (reference sequence). This CDR3 spans 18 amino acids.

In its sample, this clone was seen once. The rearrangement joins TRBV30 to TRBJ1-2; D not resolved. Trimming took off 3 bases at V and 8 bases at J, with 13 bases between the two ends. Germline loops: CDR1 GTSNPN, CDR2 SVGIG (reference sequence). The CDR3 totals 12 residues. CDR3 sequence reads: CAWSPPPVGYTF. In nucleotides, the CDR3 is TGTGCCTGGAGCCCCCCCCCGGTCGGCTACACCTTC.

The V and J genes are TRBV6-6 and TRBJ1-1, with D possibly matching TRBD1 (6 bases). CDR3 length: 15 amino acids. V was cut by 5 bases and J by 0 bases, with 13 bases left in between. Germline CDR1 reads MNHNY; CDR2 reads SVGAGI (reference sequence). CDR3 in amino acids: CASSGSGQMNTEAFF. CDR3 in DNA: TGTGCCAGCAGTGGATCTGGACAGATGAACACTGAAGCTTTCTTT.

This clone was counted once. The chain links TRBV7-2 to TRBJ2-2; a weak D match, TRBD1 (5 bases). CDR3 length: 15 residues. CDR1 is SGHTA and CDR2 is FQGNSA in the germline V gene. V was trimmed by 2 bases and J by 1 base, leaving 8 bases between them. The CDR3 protein is CASSLFGQNTGELFF. The CDR3 DNA is TGTGCCAGCAGCTTATTTGGACAGAACACCGGGGAGCTGTTTTTT. Full variable domain (remainder filled in from reference TRBV7-2 and TRBJ2-2): GAGVSQSPSNKVTEKGKDVELRCDPISGHTALYWYRQSLGQGLEFLIYFQGNSAPDKSGLPSDRFSAERTGGSVSTLTIQRTQQEDSAVYLCASSLFGQNTGELFFGEGSRLTVL.

This clone came up once. The CDR3 reads CASSQDYPTTGAYGYTF. CDR3 nucleotides: TGTGCCAGCAGCCAAGACTACCCAACGACAGGCGCCTATGGCTACACCTTC. The chain is built from TRBV4-2 and TRBJ1-2, with D tentatively TRBD1 (6 bases). Per germline, CDR1 LGHNA and CDR2 YNFKEQ. The V and J ends lost 0 bases and 4 bases respectively, with 18 bases between them. The CDR3 sequence is 17 residues long.

This chain joins TRBV30 and TRBJ1-2; TRBD1 agrees at 8 bases. This CDR3 contains 12 residues. Unmatched junction bases numbered 3, after V lost 5 bases and J lost 4 bases. Germline lookup yields CDR1 GTSNPN and CDR2 SVGIG (reference sequence). The CDR3 loop is CAWSTGGYGYTF. For the CDR3, the DNA is TGTGCCTGGTCTACAGGGGGCTATGGCTACACCTTC.

The chain carries TRBV7-9 and TRBJ1-4; TRBD1 agrees at 7 bases. This CDR3 spans 15 amino acids. The germline CDR1 and CDR2 sequences are SEHNR and FQNEAQ (reference sequence). J lost 4 bases, V lost 3 bases, and 5 bases had no gene match. The CDR3 loop reads CASSFLGTVNEKLFF. In nucleotides, the CDR3 is TGTGCCAGCAGCTTTTTGGGGACAGTTAATGAAAAACTGTTTTTT.

The V and J genes are TRBV7-9 and TRBJ1-4, with D perhaps matching TRBD1 (6 bases). In germline, CDR1 is SEHNR, CDR2 FQNEAQ (reference sequence). V was pared by 3 bases and J by 5 bases, with 10 bases between. This CDR3 has 14 amino acids. CDR3 DNA: TGTGCCAGCAGCTTTACAGGGCTAAATGAAAAACTGTTTTTT. Protein product: CASSFTGLNEKLFF.

The chain joins TRBV28 to TRBJ2-3, with 9 bases lining up with TRBD1. After removal of 8 bases from V and 3 bases from J, the junction contained 9 bases not matched to a gene. The germline V gene has CDR1 MDHEN and CDR2 SYDVKM. The length of the CDR3 is 15 residues. The CDR3 region is CASGWGTGSTDTQYF. Here the CDR3 DNA reads TGTGCCAGCGGGTGGGGGACAGGGTCGACAGATACGCAGTATTTT.

This chain joins TRBV5-1 and TRBJ1-1, with 10 positions matching TRBD1. Germline lookup yields CDR1 SGHRS and CDR2 YFSETQ. The CDR3 extends over 14 amino acids. V gave up 4 bases and J gave up 5 bases; unmatched junction bases: 5. The CDR3 protein is CASSGGQGGTEAFF. The CDR3 DNA reads TGCGCCAGCAGCGGAGGACAGGGGGGGACTGAAGCTTTCTTT. Using reference TRBV5-1 and TRBJ1-1 for the parts outside the CDR3, the full variable domain is KAGVTQTPRYLIKTRGQQVTLSCSPISGHRSVSWYQQTPGQGLQFLFEYFSETQRNKGNFPGRFSGRQFSNSRSEMNVSTLELGDSALYLCASSGGQGGTEAFFGQGTRLTVV.